This T cell receptor (beta chain) came from a study of T cell changes during pregnancy in multiple sclerosis. Assay: immunoSEQ multiplex PCR; the TCRdb copy retains only in-frame clones and omits some. In the table there are approximately 85,000 clones, about 94% of which are singletons. The TCR comes from a female donor with multiple sclerosis, enrolled in a pregnancy study. The specimen comprised peripheral blood, sampled in the third trimester of pregnancy.

The DNA for the CDR3 is TGTGCCAGCAGCGTCGACAGGGCAGTGGGACCCCTCCACTTT. This translates into CASSVDRAVGPLHF. The gene calls are TRBV7-9 and TRBJ1-6; 7 bases are a match to TRBD1. The CDR3 is made up of 14 amino acids. From germline, CDR1 is SEHNR and CDR2 FQNEAQ (reference sequence). V lost 5 bases and J lost 12; bases outside the gene matches: 10.